These 21 T cell receptor beta chains share one sample of origin, sequenced in a study of metastatic and nonmetastatic thyroid tumors. MiXCR was used by TCRdb to re-call the PCR reads. The table lists 21,000 or so clones, about 25% of them singletons. Thyroid surgery had not been preceded by any treatment in any patient. Sequencing used tumor tissue. The receptors were gathered from a female donor with papillary thyroid cancer or a benign thyroid nodule (not recorded which). Some clones in this sample may be carry-over from other donors' samples.

This clone was picked up a small number of times. Germline and junction disagree at one end, which may indicate a read error. The chain employs TRBV19 and TRBJ2-7; D may match TRBD1 or TRBD2 (5 bases each). The CDR3 consists of 12 residues. Germline V CDR1 and CDR2: LNHDA, SQIVND (reference sequence). For the CDR3, the DNA is TGTGCCAGTAGTACCTCCGGGACGCACCGTTTCTTC. It translates to CASSTSGTHRFF.

To note about this clone: An end of the junction does not agree with germline; a read error may underlie this. The CDR3 DNA follows: TGTGTCAGCAGCGCAGGCGACCTCCGAGGCGAGCAGTACTTC. Its translation is CVSSAGDLRGEQYF. The V call is TRBV9, the J call TRBJ2-7; D gene unclear. The germline V gene encodes CDR1 SGDLS and CDR2 YYNGEE. The CDR3 loop spans 14 amino acids.

This clone was counted only a few times. The chain carries TRBV6-1 and TRBJ2-7; possibly TRBD1 for D (5 bases). The V and J ends lost 7 bases and 2 bases respectively, with 12 bases between them. The CDR3 loop spans 13 amino acids. Germline V CDR1 and CDR2: MNHNS, SASEGT. The CDR3 DNA sequence: TGTGCCAGCATCCGGTACAGGACCTACGAGCAGTACTTC. Translation: CASIRYRTYEQYF.

The chain uses TRBV28 and TRBJ2-7, with a tentative D call TRBD2 (6 bases). V lost 6 bases, J lost 0 bases, and 12 bases lay in between. Per the germline V gene, CDR1 is MDHEN and CDR2 is SYDVKM. The CDR3 length is 14 residues. Here the CDR3 DNA reads TGTGCCAGCAGCGGGGGACGCAGCTCCTACGAGCAGTACTTC. Amino acids: CASSGGRSSYEQYF.

This clone was seen more than once but under ten times. The chain uses TRBV27 and TRBJ2-3; 11 positions match TRBD2. The V gene's germline CDR1 is MNHEY and CDR2 SMNVEV (reference sequence). The ends lost 6 bases at V and 5 bases at J; junction bases unmatched: 7. The CDR3 sequence is 15 residues long. CDR3 sequence: CASSPTSGIRDTQYF. DNA of the CDR3: TGTGCCAGCAGCCCGACTAGCGGGATAAGAGATACGCAGTATTTT.

At least ten counts were recorded for this clone. The rearrangement uses TRBV7-9 and TRBJ2-1, with D unclear. CDR1 is SEHNR and CDR2 is FQNEAQ in the germline V gene (reference sequence). This CDR3 region has 14 residues. V was shortened by 5 bases and J by 9 bases, with 17 bases between the two germline ends. The CDR3 protein is CASSHIKVGSEQFF. Written as DNA, the CDR3 is TGTGCCAGCAGCCATATTAAGGTTGGAAGTGAGCAGTTCTTC.

There are a few counts of this clone. The V and J genes are TRBV6-1 and TRBJ2-7, with no clear D. The CDR3 consists of 15 residues. Germline V gene lookup returns CDR1 MNHNS and CDR2 SASEGT. Trimming cost V 0 bases and J 0 bases, with 9 bases left between them. CDR3 coding DNA: TGTGCCAGCAGTGAAGCGGAGACTTCCTCCTACGAGCAGTACTTC. Protein sequence: CASSEAETSSYEQYF.

This clone was detected ten times or more. This chain joins TRBV7-2 and TRBJ1-1; a weak D match, TRBD1 (5 bases). This CDR3 is 14 amino acids long. Germline loops: CDR1 SGHTA, CDR2 FQGNSA. The germline V and J ends were trimmed by 7 bases and 5 bases, with 17 bases remaining between them. This CDR3 is CASTPGRGETEAFF. CDR3 bases: TGTGCCAGCACCCCGGGGAGGGGAGAAACTGAAGCTTTCTTT.

On this clone: One junction end disagrees with the germline gene, perhaps due to a read error. The V gene is TRBV7-9, the J gene TRBJ1-2, with D maybe TRBD1 (5 bases). The CDR3 runs 13 residues. Germline CDR1 reads SEHNR; CDR2 reads FQNEAQ (reference sequence). CDR3 region: CTSSPPTGCEATF. The CDR3 DNA follows: TGTACCAGCAGCCCGCCAACAGGTTGTGAAGCCACCTTC.

In the case of this clone: One end of the junction is discordant with germline, which a read error may explain. The chain joins TRBV20-1 to TRBJ1-2; possible D gene TRBD1, 5 bases. Looked up from germline, CDR1 is DFQATT and CDR2 is SNEGSKA (reference sequence). The CDR3 is 15 amino acids. CDR3: CIARDLDTTLYGYTF. As DNA, the CDR3 is TGCATTGCTAGAGACCTGGACACCACTCTCTATGGCTACACCTTC.

In its sample, this clone ranks as medium-sized. This chain links TRBV4-2 with TRBJ1-2, with D possibly matching TRBD1 (6 bases). Germline V gene sequence: CDR1 LGHNA, CDR2 YNFKEQ. The V end lost 1 base, the J end lost 5 bases, and 11 bases lay between the germline ends. This CDR3 has 14 residues. The CDR3, as DNA: TGTGCCAGCAGCCAAGGTGGACAGTTATATGGCTACACCTTC. Translating gives CASSQGGQLYGYTF.

This clone has more than one count but fewer than ten. V gene TRBV12-3 or TRBV12-4 combines with J gene TRBJ1-5; D is unclear. The ends were cut back, 7 bases at V and 0 bases at J, with 4 bases in the middle. This CDR3 region has 12 residues. CDR3 nucleotide sequence: TGTGCCAGCACATATAGCAATCAGCCCCAGCATTTT. Translated: CASTYSNQPQHF.

Of note for this clone: Mismatch with germline at one junction end may stem from a read error. V gene TRBV20-1 combines with J gene TRBJ2-3; 9 bases are a match to TRBD2. The CDR3 contains 16 residues. The V gene's germline CDR1 is DFQATT and CDR2 SNEGSKA (reference sequence). CDR3 bases: TGCAGTGCTAGACTAGCGGGGTCCAAGATCACAGATACACAGTATTTT. Translation gives CSARLAGSKITDTQYF.

Concerning this clone itself: A much larger clone lies one base from this, so it may be a read error. J is TRBJ2-5 and V is TRBV20-1, with 10 positions matching TRBD2. J gave up 4 bases and V 6 bases, and 14 bases lay outside the gene matches. The CDR3 runs 16 residues. Looked up from germline, CDR1 is DFQATT and CDR2 is SNEGSKA (reference sequence). The DNA of the CDR3 is TGCAGTGCCGGCTGGGCTAGCGGGGGAACCGGAGAGACCCAGTACTTC. Amino acids: CSAGWASGGTGETQYF.

This clone was recorded at least ten times. A junction boundary mismatches the germline segment, possibly from a read error. The V call is TRBV30, the J call TRBJ1-5, with D unclear. CDR1 GTSNPN and CDR2 SVGIG come from the germline V gene (reference sequence). The CDR3 loop spans 14 amino acids. The CDR3 DNA reads TGTGTCTGGAGTGTAAGGGAGTTCAATCAGCCCCAGCATTTT. Its protein is CVWSVREFNQPQHF.

This clone turned up a few times. The rearrangement joins TRBV27 to TRBJ1-5, with D unclear. Germline CDR1 and CDR2: MNHEY and SMNVEV (reference sequence). The V end was cut by 4 bases, the J end by 1 base, with 14 bases between. The CDR3 is made up of 16 amino acids. In DNA form, the CDR3 reads TGTGCCAGCAGTTCAGGCACCCAAGGGAGCAATCAGCCCCAGCATTTT. It is translated as CASSSGTQGSNQPQHF.

This clone has ten or more counts. The V and J genes are TRBV7-9 and TRBJ1-6; 9 bases line up with TRBD1. V was clipped by 2 bases and J by 10 bases; unmatched bases: 9. The germline V gene encodes CDR1 SEHNR and CDR2 FQNEAQ (reference sequence). The CDR3 contains 16 residues. CDR3 amino acids: CASSLLATGGKSPLHF. CDR3 nucleotide sequence: TGTGCCAGCAGCTTACTCGCGACAGGGGGAAAGTCACCCCTCCACTTT.

The V call is TRBV18, the J call TRBJ1-1; possibly TRBD1 for D (6 bases). CDR3 size: 12 residues. Trimming pared 4 bases from V and 6 bases from J, leaving 9 bases between. CDR1 and CDR2 from the germline V gene are KGHSH and LQKENI. For the CDR3, the DNA is TGTGCCAGCTCACAGGGGGATGCTGAAGCTTTCTTT. Encoded protein: CASSQGDAEAFF. The whole variable domain, filled in from reference TRBV18 and TRBJ1-1, reads NAGVMQNPRHLVRRRGQEARLRCSPMKGHSHVYWYRQLPEEGLKFMVYLQKENIIDESGMPKERFSAEFPKEGPSILRIQQVVRGDSAAYFCASSQGDAEAFFGQGTRLTVV.

About this clone itself: The junction shows a germline mismatch at one end, possibly a read error. This chain links TRBV11-3 with TRBJ2-3; no firm D call. CDR3 length equals 15 residues. In germline, CDR1 is SGHNT, CDR2 YENEEA. CDR3 region: CASSAQASGTDTQYF. The CDR3 coding sequence is TGCGCCAGCAGCGCCCAGGCCAGCGGCACAGATACGCAGTATTTT.

About this clone itself: No conserved phenylalanine or tryptophan is present at the end of the CDR3, so a read error is the likely explanation. The same CDR3 can be traced to other DNA sequences in this sample. The chain is built from TRBV27 and TRBJ2-1, with D unresolved. Looked up from germline, CDR1 is MNHEY and CDR2 is SMNVEV (reference sequence). With 8 bases removed from V and 11 bases from J, the gap between germline ends came to 19 bases. The CDR3 is made up of 13 amino acids. CDR3 amino acids: CASQTAIGGKQFS. The CDR3 DNA follows: TGTGCCAGCCAAACCGCTATTGGTGGTAAGCAGTTCTCC.

This clone was seen at least ten times. A much more abundant neighbour one base away suggests this may be a read error. Additional DNA sequences in this sample encode the identical CDR3. The rearrangement joins TRBV30 to TRBJ2-7; D is unresolved. CDR1 and CDR2 from the germline V gene are GTSNPN and SVGIG (reference sequence). The CDR3 runs to 12 residues. V lost 1 base and J 6 bases, leaving 10 bases between the germline ends. The CDR3 DNA sequence: TGTGCCTGGAGTGCGACTCCTCTCGAGCAGTACTTC. Protein product: CAWSATPLEQYF.